These T cell receptor beta chains were read from a single sample in a study of blood T cell repertoires in COVID-19. Some clones are missing from TCRdb's copy, which holds only in-frame ones; the method was immunoSEQ multiplex PCR. The sample shows roughly 290,000 clones, 75% to 90% of them seen only once. Sequencing was performed on peripheral blood. These receptors all come from a woman in her thirties who had recovered from COVID-19. CDR3s include the opening cysteine and the closing phenylalanine or tryptophan. D genes are given only for firm matches. Clone size, where shown, is once, few, many, or a class for clones that have expanded.

TRBJ1-5 | . | TRBV30 | . | TGTGCCTGGAGTGTACGGGGTGGAAGCAATCAGCCCCAGCATTTT | CAWSVRGGSNQPQHF
TRBJ2-1 | . | TRBV3-1/TRBV3-2 | . | TGTGCCAGCAGCCATGATTTTCTAGCGCATTACAATGAGCAGTTCTTC | CASSHDFLAHYNEQFF
TRBJ2-7 | . | TRBV4-2 | . | TGTGCCAGCAGCCAAGGGTCGGACTCTTCATACGAGCAGTACTTC | CASSQGSDSSYEQYF
TRBJ2-2 | . | TRBV2 | . | TGTGCCAGCAGCGCACAGGGAATTTCCGGGGAGCTGTTTTTT | CASSAQGISGELFF
TRBJ1-2 | . | TRBV19 | TRBD1 | TGTGCCAGTAGTATTGAGACAGGGGGGACTGTGAGTGGCTACACCTTC | CASSIETGGTVSGYTF
TRBJ1-1 | few | TRBV6-5 | TRBD1 | TGTGCCAGCAGTTACACAGGGGTAAACACTGAAGCTTTCTTT | CASSYTGVNTEAFF
TRBJ1-1 | . | TRBV18 | . | TGTGCCAGCTCACTCAGGGAGGTGAACACTGAAGCTTTCTTT | CASSLREVNTEAFF
TRBJ2-1 | . | TRBV19 | . | TGTGCCAGTAGTATCCAGGGGAGAGGCAATGAGCAGTTCTTC | CASSIQGRGNEQFF
TRBJ2-1 | . | TRBV7-2 | TRBD2 | TGTGCCAGCAGCCCAGGGACTAGCGGGTCTTATGAGCAGTTCTTC | CASSPGTSGSYEQFF
TRBJ1-2 | . | TRBV6-4 | TRBD1 | TGTGCCAGCAGGCCCGACAGGGTCCGGGGCTACACCTTC | CASRPDRVRGYTF
TRBJ2-7 | once | TRBV6-5 | TRBD2 | TGTGCCAGCAGGACTAGCGGGACCTACGAGCAGTACTTC | CASRTSGTYEQYF
TRBJ2-2 | . | TRBV29-1 | TRBD1 | TGCAGCGGACAGGGGTTTGCGACCGGGGAGCTGTTTTTT | CSGQGFATGELFF
TRBJ1-1 | . | TRBV20-1 | . | TGCAGTGCTAGTAAACCAGGAAACACTGAAGCTTTCTTT | CSASKPGNTEAFF
TRBJ1-4 | . | TRBV19 | . | TGTGCCAGTAGTATCGCCCAGGCTAATGAAAAACTGTTTTTT | CASSIAQANEKLFF
TRBJ1-1 | many | TRBV29-1 | TRBD1 | TGCAGCGTTGAGGAAGGGGGACAGGCAAAAGCTTTCTTT | CSVEEGGQAKAFF
TRBJ2-7 | . | TRBV28 | TRBD1 | TGTGCCAGCAGTTGGGATTACGGGACAGGGGACTACGAGCAGTACTTC | CASSWDYGTGDYEQYF